A single sample is the source of the 32 T cell receptor beta chains below, sequenced in a study of vaccination effects on CD4 cells after COVID-19. Antigens for these TCRs are unknown. Using immunoSEQ multiplex PCR, the repertoire was profiled, and TCRdb retains in-frame clones only, with some absent. The sample comprises approximately 31,000 clones, about 70% of which are singletons, and 9% to 15% rests with the top ten. CD4+ T cells specific for antigen were expanded with viral peptide pools by the ViraFEST assay before sequencing. Upon completion of 10 days in culture, CD4+ T cells were isolated. Two doses of either BNT162b2 or mRNA-1273 were given to each participant. The specimen was CD4+ T cells from PBMCs cultured with HCoV-229E spike peptides, collected after COVID-19 vaccination. These receptors all stem from a human donor who received a COVID-19 vaccine.

CDR3 amino acids: CAISERNSEKLFF. Written as DNA, the CDR3 is TGTGCCATCAGTGAGAGGAACAGTGAAAAACTGTTTTTT. The chain couples TRBV10-3 to TRBJ1-4; D ambiguous. Germline CDR1 ENHRY, CDR2 SYGVKD. The CDR3 extends over 13 amino acids. V was cut by 2 bases and J by 7 bases, with 8 bases left in between.

This chain connects TRBV14 to TRBJ2-7, with TRBD2 matching over 13 bases. V was clipped by 4 bases and J by 6 bases; unmatched bases: 6. Per the germline V gene, CDR1 is SGHDN and CDR2 is FVKESK. The CDR3 sequence is 15 residues long. CDR3 region: CASSPRLAGGREQYF. CDR3 DNA sequence: TGTGCCAGCAGCCCGAGACTAGCGGGAGGACGCGAGCAGTACTTC.

The CDR3, as DNA: TGTGCCACCGAGAGGACGGGCTACACCTTC. This gives the protein CATERTGYTF. The chain recombines TRBV15 with TRBJ1-2; the D is unclear. V lost 8 bases and J lost 8, with 9 bases in between. The CDR3 extends over 10 amino acids. Germline V gene data show CDR1 as LNHNV and CDR2 as YYDKDF (reference sequence).

This clone was picked up one time. This chain uses TRBV19 with TRBJ2-1; 9 bases align to TRBD2. The germline V gene has CDR1 LNHDA and CDR2 SQIVND (reference sequence). The CDR3 covers 15 residues. The trim removed 3 bases at V and 4 bases at J, leaving 4 bases unmatched. CDR3 bases: TGTGCCAGTAGTATGGTAGCGGGGGTATACAATGAGCAGTTCTTC. Its protein is CASSMVAGVYNEQFF.

This chain uses TRBV7-9 with TRBJ2-1; TRBD2 is a possible D gene (5 bases). This CDR3 has 17 residues. Deletions cut 2 bases from V and 7 bases from J, with 21 bases between. CDR1 and CDR2 (germline): SEHNR, FQNEAQ (reference sequence). The CDR3 spells CASSLYKVLGGPNEQFF. The CDR3 DNA follows: TGTGCCAGCAGCTTATATAAGGTACTAGGCGGCCCTAATGAGCAGTTCTTC.

V gene TRBV10-3 combines with J gene TRBJ2-3, with 8 bases identical to TRBD2. Germline V gives CDR1 ENHRY, CDR2 SYGVKD. The junction had 4 bases not matched to a gene; V was cut back by 3 bases and J by 5 bases. The CDR3 totals 14 residues. CDR3 protein: CAISDSGGEDTQYF. CDR3 DNA sequence: TGTGCCATCAGTGACAGCGGGGGTGAAGATACGCAGTATTTT.

The V gene is TRBV11-2, the J gene TRBJ2-3; D is unresolved. This CDR3 contains 14 residues. The germline V gene has CDR1 SGHAT and CDR2 FQNNGV. Trimming took off 5 bases at V and 6 bases at J, with 15 bases between the two ends. CDR3 region: CASSVGTWPDTQYF. CDR3 nucleotide sequence: TGTGCCAGCAGCGTCGGAACCTGGCCCGATACGCAGTATTTT.

The chain couples TRBV7-9 to TRBJ1-2, with 7 bases that match TRBD1. This CDR3 contains 13 residues. V was clipped by 0 bases and J by 12 bases; unmatched bases: 7. CDR1 SEHNR and CDR2 FQNEAQ come from the germline V gene (reference sequence). CDR3 coding DNA: TGTGCCAGCAGCTTAGCGCAGACAGGGAGGAACACCTTC. Translated: CASSLAQTGRNTF.

The gene calls are TRBV7-9 and TRBJ1-1; D uncertain. This CDR3 contains 15 residues. Germline CDR1 reads SEHNR; CDR2 reads FQNEAQ (reference sequence). The V end was cut by 3 bases, the J end by 1 base, with 12 bases between. CDR3 DNA: TGTGCCAGCAGCTTTTCCGTTGGCAGGAACACTGAAGCTTTCTTT. It encodes CASSFSVGRNTEAFF. Supplemented by reference TRBV7-9 and TRBJ1-1, the full variable domain reads DTGVSQNPRHKITKRGQNVTFRCDPISEHNRLYWYRQTLGQGPEFLTYFQNEAQLEKSRLLSDRFSAERPKGSFSTLEIQRTEQGDSAMYLCASSFSVGRNTEAFFGQGTRLTVV.

This clone occurred once. The chain uses TRBV2 and TRBJ1-6; 7 bases match TRBD1. Germline CDR1 SNHLY, CDR2 FYNNEI. With 7 bases clipped from V and 0 bases from J, the junction kept 6 bases outside the gene matches. The length of the CDR3 is 16 residues. In nucleotides, the CDR3 is TGTGCCAGCACCCGGACAGGCCGCTCCTATAATTCACCCCTCCACTTT. Translating it yields CASTRTGRSYNSPLHF.

J is TRBJ2-5 and V is TRBV5-5; 9 nucleotides agree with TRBD1. This CDR3 is 14 amino acids long. V lost 2 bases, J lost 2 bases, and 1 base stayed unmatched. Germline V lookup: CDR1 SGHKS, CDR2 YYEKEE (reference sequence). The CDR3 nucleotides read TGTGCCAGCAGCTTAGGACAGGGGCAAGAGACCCAGTACTTC. The encoded protein is CASSLGQGQETQYF.

DNA of the CDR3: TGTGCCAGCAGTGAAGGGGCCCAGGCCACTTTTAATTCACCCCTCCACTTT. Encoded protein: CASSEGAQATFNSPLHF. The rearrangement joins TRBV6-1 to TRBJ1-6, with D unresolved. The CDR3 has 17 amino acids. The germline V gene has CDR1 MNHNS and CDR2 SASEGT. Trimming removed 1 base from V and 6 bases from J, with 16 bases in between.

This sequence joins TRBV29-1 and TRBJ1-2, with a possible D match to TRBD1 (6 bases). The CDR3 is made up of 12 amino acids. The V and J ends lost 6 bases and 4 bases respectively, with 12 bases between them. Germline V gene lookup returns CDR1 SQVTM and CDR2 ANQGSEA. CDR3 protein: CSVTTGSYGYTF. DNA of the CDR3: TGCAGCGTCACAACAGGGAGCTATGGCTACACCTTC.

The chain employs TRBV6-1 and TRBJ2-1; D is perhaps TRBD1 (6 bases). V gave up 3 bases and J gave up 6 bases, with 12 bases separating them. Germline V lookup: CDR1 MNHNS, CDR2 SASEGT. The CDR3 loop spans 14 amino acids. DNA for the CDR3: TGTGCCAGCAGTGAGATTTACAGGGTCAATGAGCAGTTCTTC. This translates into CASSEIYRVNEQFF.

The V call is TRBV6-5, the J call TRBJ2-2, with no clear D. The CDR3 length is 12 residues. V shed 7 bases and J shed 1 base, with 4 bases lying between them. Germline CDR1 MNHEY, CDR2 SVGAGI. The CDR3 bases are TGTGCCAGCAAGGAGAACACCGGGGAGCTGTTTTTT. This encodes CASKENTGELFF.

In its sample, this clone was seen a few times. The gene calls are TRBV19 and TRBJ2-6; D unresolved. Germline CDR1 and CDR2: LNHDA and SQIVND (reference sequence). There are 15 residues in the CDR3. V lost 3 bases to trimming and J lost 4 bases, with 10 bases between them. The CDR3 coding sequence is TGTGCCAGTAGTATCGTTCTGGCCGGGGCCAACGTCCTGACTTTC. It translates to CASSIVLAGANVLTF.

This clone was detected only a few times. V usage is TRBV10-3 and J usage is TRBJ2-3, with D maybe TRBD1 (5 bases). There are 15 residues in the CDR3. V was cut by 4 bases and J by 3 bases, with 14 bases left in between. Per germline, CDR1 ENHRY and CDR2 SYGVKD. The CDR3 loop reads CAISGQLGITDTQYF. DNA of the CDR3: TGTGCCATCAGTGGACAGCTGGGCATAACAGATACGCAGTATTTT.

The CDR3 bases are TGTGCCAGCAGTTATCATAAGACAGGGAACACTGAAGCTTTCTTT. Protein sequence: CASSYHKTGNTEAFF. V gene TRBV6-5 combines with J gene TRBJ1-1, with a possible D match to TRBD1 (6 bases). The CDR3 has 15 residues. Germline lookup yields CDR1 MNHEY and CDR2 SVGAGI. The germline V and J ends were trimmed by 3 bases and 1 base, with 12 bases remaining between them.

This clone showed up just once. J is TRBJ2-1 and V is TRBV19; D is uncertain. Germline V gene data show CDR1 as LNHDA and CDR2 as SQIVND (reference sequence). CDR3 size: 11 residues. Trimming pared 5 bases from V and 8 bases from J, leaving 7 bases between. This CDR3 reads CASSVRYEQFF. DNA for the CDR3: TGTGCCAGTAGTGTCAGATATGAGCAGTTCTTC. Complete variable domain (other parts from reference TRBV19 and TRBJ2-1): DGGITQSPKYLFRKEGQNVTLSCEQNLNHDAMYWYRQDPGQGLRLIYYSQIVNDFQKGDIAEGYSVSREKKESFPLTVTSAQKNPTAFYLCASSVRYEQFFGPGTRLTVL.

V is TRBV10-2 and J is TRBJ1-1; no reliable D call. CDR3 length: 14 amino acids. Germline CDR1 WSHSY, CDR2 SAAADI. The germline V and J ends were trimmed by 4 bases and 1 base, with 10 bases remaining between them. The CDR3 protein is CASSGNVGNTEAFF. CDR3 coding DNA: TGCGCCAGCAGTGGGAACGTAGGGAACACTGAAGCTTTCTTT.

The chain couples TRBV7-9 to TRBJ2-5, with 8 bases that match TRBD1. The CDR3 is 14 residues long. The V gene end was trimmed by 6 bases and the J gene end by 2 bases; junction bases not matched to a gene: 5. CDR1 and CDR2 from the germline V gene are SEHNR and FQNEAQ (reference sequence). In DNA form, the CDR3 reads TGTGCCAGCAGAAAAACAGGGGGACAAGAGACCCAGTACTTC. It encodes CASRKTGGQETQYF.

The chain links TRBV27 to TRBJ2-1, with D possibly TRBD1 on 5 matching bases. The CDR3 runs to 15 residues. Germline assignment: CDR1 MNHEY and CDR2 SMNVEV (reference sequence). V gave up 0 bases and J gave up 5 bases, with 11 bases separating them. The CDR3 nucleotides read TGTGCCAGCAGTTTATCGGCATCCAGGGACAATGAGCAGTTCTTC. Translated, it gives CASSLSASRDNEQFF.

The V call is TRBV25-1, the J call TRBJ1-3, with D unresolved. In germline, CDR1 is MGHDK, CDR2 SYGVNS. With 6 bases removed from V and 0 bases from J, the gap between germline ends came to 6 bases. This CDR3 has 13 amino acids. CDR3 sequence reads: CASRVDSGNTIYF. The CDR3 DNA reads TGTGCCAGCAGGGTAGACTCTGGAAACACCATATATTTT.

The rearrangement links TRBV19 to TRBJ1-1; TRBD1 matches at 8 bases. This CDR3 region has 15 residues. The J segment lost 1 base and the V segment lost 7 bases, leaving 8 bases of the junction unmatched. Germline lookup yields CDR1 LNHDA and CDR2 SQIVND (reference sequence). The CDR3 reads CASKPRTGKNTEAFF. The CDR3 bases are TGTGCCAGTAAACCACGGACAGGGAAGAACACTGAAGCTTTCTTT.

V usage is TRBV19 and J usage is TRBJ1-2; D is perhaps TRBD1 (5 bases). Germline V gives CDR1 LNHDA, CDR2 SQIVND (reference sequence). The CDR3 loop spans 15 amino acids. The ends were cut back, 3 bases at V and 3 bases at J, with 14 bases in the middle. CDR3 in DNA: TGTGCCAGTAGTATGTATTCGGGGCGCGACTATGGCTACACCTTC. Translating it yields CASSMYSGRDYGYTF.

The sample holds a few counts of this clone. This chain links TRBV12-3 or TRBV12-4 with TRBJ1-2; the match to TRBD1 covers 7 bases. The CDR3 has 13 residues. The trim removed 5 bases at V and 7 bases at J, leaving 7 bases unmatched. CDR3 coding DNA: TGTGCCAGCAGTGCCGACAGGGCCGGTGGCTACACCTTC. It is translated as CASSADRAGGYTF.

V and J are TRBV15 and TRBJ2-6; the D is unclear. The germline gives CDR1 LNHNV, CDR2 YYDKDF (reference sequence). There are 15 residues in the CDR3. V lost 4 bases, J lost 0 bases, and 7 bases lay in between. In DNA, the CDR3 is TGTGCCACCAGCAAGGAGAGCTCTGGGGCCAACGTCCTGACTTTC. The encoded protein is CATSKESSGANVLTF.

The CDR3: CASSLAAERQETQYF. The CDR3 DNA reads TGCGCCAGCAGCTTGGCGGCCGAACGGCAAGAGACCCAGTACTTC. The chain has TRBV5-1 and TRBJ2-5; D gene unclear. Between the trimmed V and J ends, which lost 0 bases and 2 bases, there was a span of 11 bases. This CDR3 region has 15 residues. Looked up from germline, CDR1 is SGHRS and CDR2 is YFSETQ.

This chain connects TRBV18 to TRBJ2-7; 8 positions match TRBD1. The CDR3 runs 15 residues. The V and J ends lost 1 base and 2 bases, in that order; junction bases with no gene match: 4. Germline CDR1 and CDR2: KGHSH and LQKENI. The CDR3: CASSPRSQGAYEQYF. For the CDR3, the DNA is TGTGCCAGCTCACCACGTTCACAGGGGGCCTACGAGCAGTACTTC.

V gene TRBV6-5 combines with J gene TRBJ2-5; 7 nucleotides line up with TRBD1. With V trimmed by 6 bases and J by 2 bases, 9 bases remained unmatched. CDR3 length: 15 residues. Germline CDR1 MNHEY, CDR2 SVGAGI. DNA of the CDR3: TGTGCCAGCAGGATACTAGGGGGCGGGCAAGAGACCCAGTACTTC. It yields the protein CASRILGGGQETQYF.

This clone was picked up a small number of times. The chain uses TRBV6-5 and TRBJ1-6; 11 bases fit TRBD1. The germline gives CDR1 MNHEY, CDR2 SVGAGI. The CDR3 is 14 residues long. Trimming at V came to 6 bases and at J to 8 bases, leaving 3 bases not matched to a gene. The CDR3 region is CASRQGQGDSPLHF. DNA of the CDR3: TGTGCCAGCAGGCAGGGACAGGGGGATTCACCCCTCCACTTT.

This rearrangement joins TRBV5-1 to TRBJ2-3, with 7 bases lining up with TRBD1. The germline CDR1 and CDR2 sequences are SGHRS and YFSETQ. The CDR3 contains 17 residues. V was clipped by 4 bases and J by 0 bases; unmatched bases: 11. CDR3 region: CASSPKDRSPSTDTQYF. Written as DNA, the CDR3 is TGCGCCAGCAGCCCTAAGGACAGGTCCCCTAGCACAGATACGCAGTATTTT.